These 28 T cell receptor beta chains were sequenced from one sample in a study of T cells in Graves' hyperthyroidism and ophthalmopathy. The source material, RNA transcripts, was used to amplify TCR beta CDR3 regions. HTBI primers were the set used in a first-round RT-PCR of the TCR CDR3. TCRdb reanalysed the multiplex PCR reads using MiXCR and keeps one entry per CDR3 protein. This table has around 600,000 distinct CDR3 sequences, 12% to 15% appearing once. Specimen: blood. Receptor source: a woman aged 18-35 years with Graves' ophthalmopathy.

The CDR3 loop is CASSQDYEWSAQHF. CDR3 nucleotides: TGCGCCAGCAGCCAAGATTATGAATGGTCGGCCCAGCATTTT. The chain is built from TRBV4-1 and TRBJ1-5, with D uncertain. Between the trimmed V and J ends, which lost 0 bases and 11 bases, there was a span of 14 bases. This CDR3 has 14 residues. Germline V gene sequence: CDR1 MGHRA, CDR2 YSYEKL.

This clonotype was counted at least ten times. The rearrangement links TRBV11-3 to TRBJ2-1; D is uncertain. The CDR3 contains 15 residues. Germline assignment: CDR1 SGHNT and CDR2 YENEEA. V gave up 1 base and J gave up 5 bases, with 12 bases separating them. The CDR3 region is CASSLVLPRDNEQFF. CDR3 nucleotides: TGTGCCAGCAGCTTAGTCCTCCCCCGGGACAATGAGCAGTTCTTC.

This clonotype was observed a few times. A much more abundant neighbour one base away suggests this may be a read error. The genes are TRBV13 and TRBJ2-1; TRBD1 is a possible D gene (5 bases). CDR1 and CDR2 from the germline V gene are PRHDT and FYEKMQ (reference sequence). The V gene lost 2 bases and the J gene lost 12 bases, with 11 bases spanning the gap. This CDR3 contains 12 residues. CDR3 nucleotide sequence: TGTGCCAGCAGCTTATCGGACACTGGGCAGTTCTTC. Translating gives CASSLSDTGQFF.

The chain recombines TRBV12-3 or TRBV12-4 with TRBJ1-6; D perhaps matches TRBD1 (5 bases). V dropped 6 bases and J dropped 10 bases, with 16 bases sitting between them. The CDR3 is 14 residues long. The CDR3 DNA sequence: TGTGCCAGCAGCCTAGGAAAGGGGTACTCACCCCTCCACTTT. Translation: CASSLGKGYSPLHF.

The chain joins TRBV15 to TRBJ1-4; no clear D. V was pared by 1 base and J by 0 bases, with 12 bases between. The CDR3 sequence is 17 residues long. Germline V gene lookup returns CDR1 LNHNV and CDR2 YYDKDF (reference sequence). The DNA of the CDR3 is TGTGCCACCAGCAGAGTGGGTATTGGAGCAACTAATGAAAAACTGTTTTTT. This codes for CATSRVGIGATNEKLFF.

V usage is TRBV19 and J usage is TRBJ1-5; possibly TRBD1 for D (6 bases). Trimming stripped 3 bases from V and 3 bases from J, with 21 bases between. CDR1 is LNHDA and CDR2 is SQIVND in the germline V gene (reference sequence). The CDR3 consists of 18 residues. This CDR3 is CASSIKGRGAGPNQPQHF. The DNA for the CDR3 is TGTGCCAGTAGTATTAAGGGTCGGGGGGCGGGACCCAATCAGCCCCAGCATTTT.

Many counts were recorded for this clonotype. CDR3 DNA sequence: TGCAGTGCTAGTCGGGTGGGGACAGGGATTGGCGATGGCTACACCTTC. Translated, it gives CSASRVGTGIGDGYTF. The chain recombines TRBV20-1 with TRBJ1-2, with TRBD1 identical over 9 bases. The CDR3 is 16 residues long. The V gene's germline CDR1 is DFQATT and CDR2 SNEGSKA (reference sequence). V was pared by 3 bases and J by 6 bases, with 14 bases of the junction left unmatched.

This clonotype was picked up many times. The chain carries TRBV18 and TRBJ2-3; D may be TRBD2 (6 bases). Germline V gives CDR1 KGHSH, CDR2 LQKENI. Deletions cut 2 bases from V and 1 base from J, with 7 bases between. The CDR3 consists of 14 residues. DNA for the CDR3: TGTGCCAGCTCACCAGGGGAGGGCACAGATACGCAGTATTTT. Its translation: CASSPGEGTDTQYF.

The table lists this clonotype with many counts. J is TRBJ2-3 and V is TRBV20-1; D is unclear. Trimming pared 3 bases from V and 3 bases from J, leaving 16 bases between. This CDR3 has 15 amino acids. CDR1 is DFQATT, CDR2 SNEGSKA, per germline (reference sequence). The CDR3 is CSASHVKAITDTQYF. DNA for the CDR3: TGCAGTGCTAGTCACGTGAAGGCAATTACAGATACGCAGTATTTT.

This clonotype has only a few counts. This sequence joins TRBV5-8 and TRBJ2-7, with D possibly matching TRBD1 (5 bases). Trimming pared 3 bases from V and 2 bases from J, leaving 9 bases between. Germline V gives CDR1 SGHTS, CDR2 YDEGEE. The CDR3 loop spans 13 amino acids. The CDR3 reads CASSSTETYEQYF. As DNA, the CDR3 is TGTGCCAGCAGCTCGACAGAGACCTACGAGCAGTACTTC.

This clonotype occurred a few times. The chain has TRBV15 and TRBJ2-5; 10 positions agree with TRBD1. The length of the CDR3 is 15 residues. CDR1 is LNHNV and CDR2 is YYDKDF in the germline V gene (reference sequence). V lost 1 base and J lost 4; bases outside the gene matches: 3. The CDR3 loop reads CATSRGGQGRETQYF. In DNA, the CDR3 is TGTGCCACCAGCAGAGGGGGACAGGGGAGAGAGACCCAGTACTTC.

There are many counts of this clonotype. The gene calls are TRBV3-1 and TRBJ2-2, with D possibly matching TRBD2 (5 bases). V was pared by 0 bases and J by 1 base, with 12 bases between. Germline CDR1 and CDR2: LGHDT and YNNKEL (reference sequence). The length of the CDR3 is 17 residues. The CDR3 spells CASSQDRASGNTGELFF. CDR3 nucleotide sequence: TGTGCCAGCAGCCAAGACCGTGCAAGCGGGAACACCGGGGAGCTGTTTTTT.

The chain couples TRBV28 to TRBJ2-5; 11 nucleotides line up with TRBD1. Germline loops: CDR1 MDHEN, CDR2 SYDVKM. With 7 bases clipped from V and 5 bases from J, the junction kept 15 bases outside the gene matches. The CDR3 has 17 amino acids. This chain's CDR3 is CASTQPPWTGGEETQYF. The CDR3 nucleotides read TGTGCCAGCACCCAACCCCCCTGGACAGGGGGCGAGGAGACCCAGTACTTC.

At least ten counts were recorded for this clonotype. This sequence joins TRBV7-9 and TRBJ2-2; 9 nucleotides line up with TRBD2. Unmatched junction bases numbered 3, after V lost 6 bases and J lost 4 bases. This CDR3 region has 14 residues. Per the germline V gene, CDR1 is SEHNR and CDR2 is FQNEAQ (reference sequence). This CDR3 is CASRASGTTGELFF. As DNA, the CDR3 is TGTGCCAGCAGGGCTAGCGGGACCACCGGGGAGCTGTTTTTT.

The J gene is TRBJ2-3, the V gene TRBV9; 9 nucleotides match TRBD2. Per the germline V gene, CDR1 is SGDLS and CDR2 is YYNGEE. CDR3 length: 21 amino acids. With V trimmed by 4 bases and J by 2 bases, 23 bases remained unmatched. For the CDR3, the DNA is TGTGCCAGCAGCTCTCCTACCGGGACTAGCTCATCTGAATCCCTCACAGATACGCAGTATTTT. Protein: CASSSPTGTSSSESLTDTQYF.

The sample holds a few counts of this clonotype. This sequence joins TRBV3-1 and TRBJ1-6; D uncertain. The CDR3 extends over 17 amino acids. Trimming took 0 bases from V and 0 from J, leaving 9 bases between them. Germline V gene lookup returns CDR1 LGHDT and CDR2 YNNKEL (reference sequence). This chain's CDR3 is CASSQENRSSYNSPLHF. The CDR3 DNA sequence: TGTGCCAGCAGCCAAGAAAACCGGAGCTCCTATAATTCACCCCTCCACTTT.

A note on this clonotype: It may be a read error: a sequence one base away is much more abundant. This chain links TRBV2 with TRBJ2-7; TRBD1 matches at 9 bases. The germline V gene encodes CDR1 SNHLY and CDR2 FYNNEI. The CDR3 length is 15 residues. The ends lost 7 bases at V and 6 bases at J; junction bases unmatched: 13. CDR3 bases: TGTGCCAGCAAGGACAGGGGTACCCAGGGGTGCGAGCAGTACTTC. Protein sequence: CASKDRGTQGCEQYF.

As for this clonotype: Being one base from a much bigger clone, this may be a read error. The DNA of the CDR3 is TGTACCAGCAGGTGGACAGGGGGCTACGAGCAGTACTTC. Translated, it gives CTSRWTGGYEQYF. The gene calls are TRBV28 and TRBJ2-7; 10 nucleotides line up with TRBD1. The germline CDR1 and CDR2 sequences are MDHEN and SYDVKM. The CDR3 loop spans 13 amino acids.

This clonotype was seen ten or more times. The chain employs TRBV2 and TRBJ2-3; TRBD1 matches 8 bases. J gave up 1 base and V 9 bases, and 3 bases lay outside the gene matches. The germline CDR1 and CDR2 sequences are SNHLY and FYNNEI. The CDR3 is made up of 13 amino acids. CDR3 amino acids: CASGGQGTDTQYF. The CDR3, as DNA: TGTGCCAGTGGGGGACAGGGCACAGATACGCAGTATTTT.

This clonotype occurred many times. This chain connects TRBV28 to TRBJ1-6; 8 nucleotides match TRBD1. The CDR3 has 12 residues. Germline lookup yields CDR1 MDHEN and CDR2 SYDVKM. V lost 9 bases and J lost 7; bases outside the gene matches: 2. The CDR3 protein is CASGQGNSPLHF. The CDR3 DNA is TGTGCCAGTGGACAGGGAAATTCACCCCTCCACTTT.

This clonotype occurred many times. The chain recombines TRBV3-1 with TRBJ2-2; 12 nucleotides align to TRBD2. Germline V gene data show CDR1 as LGHDT and CDR2 as YNNKEL (reference sequence). The CDR3 runs to 16 residues. V trimming: 4 bases; J trimming: 6 bases; junction bases outside the gene matches: 6. CDR3 DNA: TGTGCCAGCAGCCCCCCGACTAGCGGGAGCTCCGGGGAGCTGTTTTTT. It translates to CASSPPTSGSSGELFF.

This clonotype was detected many times. The V and J genes are TRBV6-2 or TRBV6-3 and TRBJ2-1; no reliable D call. The CDR3 consists of 16 residues. The germline gives CDR1 MNHEY, CDR2 SVGEGT. V lost 2 bases and J lost 2, with 13 bases in between. The CDR3 loop reads CASSYGVGLAYNEQFF. Written as DNA, the CDR3 is TGTGCCAGCAGTTACGGTGTAGGGTTGGCCTACAATGAGCAGTTCTTC.

The CDR3 sequence: CSARTRNQETQYF. The CDR3 coding sequence is TGCAGTGCTAGAACCAGGAACCAAGAGACCCAGTACTTC. The rearrangement uses TRBV20-1 and TRBJ2-5; D remains ambiguous. The germline CDR1 and CDR2 sequences are DFQATT and SNEGSKA (reference sequence). CDR3 length equals 13 residues. V was cut by 2 bases and J by 0 bases, with 7 bases left in between.

About this clonotype: A much larger clone sits a single nucleotide away, making a read error possible. The V and J genes are TRBV12-3 or TRBV12-4 and TRBJ1-2; D gene uncertain. This CDR3 comprises 11 residues. V dropped 3 bases and J dropped 7 bases, with 6 bases sitting between them. The CDR3 coding sequence is TGTGCCAGCAGTTTTGGGTGTGGCTACACCTTC. This gives the protein CASSFGCGYTF.

The CDR3 region is CSARVVRGGSGNTIYF. As DNA, the CDR3 is TGCAGTGCTAGAGTCGTCAGGGGAGGCTCTGGAAACACCATATATTTT. This chain joins TRBV20-1 and TRBJ1-3; a possible D gene is TRBD1 (6 bases). Germline V gene sequence: CDR1 DFQATT, CDR2 SNEGSKA (reference sequence). The CDR3 consists of 16 residues. With 1 base removed from V and 0 bases from J, the gap between germline ends came to 13 bases.

At least ten counts were recorded for this clonotype. V is TRBV12-3 or TRBV12-4 and J is TRBJ1-2; D possibly corresponds to TRBD1 (5 bases). V lost 7 bases to trimming and J lost 6 bases, with 15 bases between them. The length of the CDR3 is 13 residues. CDR3 region: CASTLTRGNGYTF. CDR3 bases: TGTGCCAGCACTCTCACGAGGGGTAATGGCTACACCTTC.

The sample holds many counts of this clonotype. The genes are TRBV2 and TRBJ1-2, with a weak D call TRBD1 (6 bases). V shed 3 bases and J shed 1 base, with 12 bases lying between them. The CDR3 length is 15 residues. Germline CDR1 and CDR2: SNHLY and FYNNEI. The CDR3 protein is CASSDRRGFNYGYTF. The DNA for the CDR3 is TGTGCCAGCAGTGACCGGAGGGGGTTTAACTATGGCTACACCTTC. Looking up the rest from reference TRBV2 and TRBJ1-2 gives the full variable domain: EPEVTQTPSHQVTQMGQEVILRCVPISNHLYFYWYRQILGQKVEFLVSFYNNEISEKSEIFDDQFSVERPDGSNFTLKIRSTKLEDSAMYFCASSDRRGFNYGYTFGSGTRLTVV.

The genes are TRBV29-1 and TRBJ2-3, with 11 bases lining up with TRBD2. The germline CDR1 and CDR2 sequences are SQVTM and ANQGSEA. The CDR3 contains 19 residues. The ends lost 3 bases at V and 0 bases at J; junction bases unmatched: 14. The chain's CDR3 is CSVEIIPRGTSGSTDTQYF. In DNA, the CDR3 is TGCAGCGTTGAGATTATCCCGCGAGGGACTAGCGGTAGCACAGATACGCAGTATTTT.